Below, 30 T cell receptor beta chains from the same sample are listed, as sequenced in a study of response to subunit inactivated influenza vaccine. Each CDR3 protein is one row after TCRdb ran MiXCR on the RT-PCR reads. There are over 650,000 distinct CDR3 sequences in the sample; approximately 18% occur only once, and about 11% lies in the top ten. The source material was PBMCs from blood, sampled 5 days after vaccination. The source of these receptors is a man aged 50-59 years who received an inactivated influenza vaccine.

This clonotype was counted between two and nine times. The chain carries TRBV29-1 and TRBJ2-6, with D hard to call. Germline loops: CDR1 SQVTM, CDR2 ANQGSEA. The CDR3 sequence is 12 residues long. The germline V and J ends were trimmed by 5 bases and 2 bases, with 4 bases remaining between them. CDR3 in amino acids: CSVRAGANVLTF. The CDR3 DNA reads TGCAGCGTTCGAGCTGGGGCCAACGTCCTGACTTTC.

This clonotype was detected once. The genes are TRBV5-1 and TRBJ2-7; no clear D gene. The V gene lost 4 bases and the J gene lost 0 bases, with 11 bases spanning the gap. Germline CDR1 reads SGHRS; CDR2 reads YFSETQ. This CDR3 is built from 14 residues. The DNA for the CDR3 is TGCGCCAGCAGCGTCCTACAGCGCTCCTACGAGCAGTACTTC. This translates into CASSVLQRSYEQYF.

This clonotype appeared a few times. In nucleotides, the CDR3 is TGTGCCAGCAGTACGAGGGGTTTCATCGCAGATACGCAGTATTTT. It codes for CASSTRGFIADTQYF. The chain employs TRBV6-1 and TRBJ2-3; TRBD1 or TRBD2 may be the D gene (5 bases each). The V end was cut by 5 bases, the J end by 4 bases, with 16 bases between. The CDR3 is made up of 15 amino acids. Germline CDR1 reads MNHNS; CDR2 reads SASEGT.

This clonotype was recorded a few times. The V and J genes are TRBV7-2 and TRBJ2-7, with TRBD1 matching over 7 bases. The CDR3 runs 15 residues. The V gene end was trimmed by 5 bases and the J gene end by 3 bases; junction bases not matched to a gene: 10. The germline gives CDR1 SGHTA, CDR2 FQGNSA. The CDR3 loop reads CASSRLPGQNYEQYF. CDR3 DNA: TGTGCCAGCAGCCGACTTCCGGGACAGAACTACGAGCAGTACTTC.

This clonotype is a singleton in its sample. V usage is TRBV20-1 and J usage is TRBJ2-3; D is ambiguous. The V gene's germline CDR1 is DFQATT and CDR2 SNEGSKA (reference sequence). Trimming removed 1 base from V and 1 base from J, with 6 bases in between. The CDR3 has 13 residues. This CDR3 is CSARASGTDTQYF. DNA of the CDR3: TGCAGTGCTAGAGCCAGCGGCACAGATACGCAGTATTTT.

The chain couples TRBV5-1 to TRBJ2-2; TRBD1 matches at 8 bases. V was clipped by 5 bases and J by 1 base; unmatched bases: 10. The CDR3 is made up of 17 amino acids. Germline V gives CDR1 SGHRS, CDR2 YFSETQ. The CDR3 sequence: CASSQNSGTGNTGELFF. The CDR3 DNA sequence: TGCGCCAGCAGTCAAAACTCCGGGACAGGGAACACCGGGGAGCTGTTTTTT.

The genes are TRBV21-1 and TRBJ1-4; TRBD1 is taken as the D call from the table, unchecked against the DNA. TRBV21-1 is shown as a pseudogene. CDR3 length: 15 amino acids. CDR3 loop: CASSNDRGRYEKLFF. The CDR3 DNA reads TGTGCCAGCAGCAACGACAGGGGAAGATATGAAAAACTGTTTTTT.

This clonotype was seen only a few times. The chain couples TRBV5-1 to TRBJ2-1; either TRBD1 or TRBD2 may fit D (6 bases each). V lost 7 bases and J lost 4, with 18 bases in between. This CDR3 has 15 amino acids. Per germline, CDR1 SGHRS and CDR2 YFSETQ. Here the CDR3 DNA reads TGCGCCAGCTCGCCGGGGGCGGGGAGATACAATGAGCAGTTCTTC. Protein product: CASSPGAGRYNEQFF.

Concerning this clonotype: Mismatch with germline at one junction end may stem from a read error. V and J are TRBV3-1 and TRBJ2-2; the match to TRBD1 covers 7 bases. The CDR3 spans 19 residues. The germline V gene has CDR1 LGHDT and CDR2 YNNKEL (reference sequence). This chain's CDR3 is CACSFGYAGGTANTGELFF. CDR3 DNA sequence: TGTGCCTGCAGTTTCGGTTATGCAGGGGGTACCGCGAACACCGGGGAGCTGTTTTTT.

Comments on this clonotype: A read error may produce the germline difference seen at one junction end. This chain links TRBV20-1 with TRBJ2-3; perhaps TRBD2 as D (5 bases). This CDR3 spans 17 amino acids. Germline values: CDR1 DFQATT, CDR2 SNEGSKA (reference sequence). The chain's CDR3 is CSARGLRGSGGTDTQNF. The CDR3 bases are TGCAGTGCTAGAGGTCTGCGTGGGAGCGGCGGCACAGATACGCAGAATTTT.

This clonotype was counted at least ten times. The rearrangement links TRBV5-6 to TRBJ2-7; D unresolved. V was pared by 3 bases and J by 0 bases, with 16 bases between. The CDR3 sequence is 16 residues long. Looked up from germline, CDR1 is SGHDT and CDR2 is YYEEEE. CDR3 in DNA: TGTGCCAGCAGCTCCACATTTCATAGAAGCTCCTACGAGCAGTACTTC. Translation: CASSSTFHRSSYEQYF.

This clonotype was seen only a few times. J is TRBJ1-1 and V is TRBV10-3; D not resolved. The CDR3 runs 13 residues. The V and J ends lost 4 bases and 1 base respectively, with 7 bases between them. The V gene's germline CDR1 is ENHRY and CDR2 SYGVKD. DNA for the CDR3: TGTGCCATCAGTGTAGATCCGAACACTGAAGCTTTCTTT. Its translation is CAISVDPNTEAFF.

The table lists this clonotype with a few counts. The chain is built from TRBV4-2 and TRBJ2-3; 10 positions agree with TRBD2. With V trimmed by 1 base and J by 0 bases, 10 bases remained unmatched. Germline-derived CDR1 and CDR2 are LGHNA and YNFKEQ. The CDR3 loop spans 19 amino acids. The CDR3 here is CASSQVSGGATSSTDTQYF. The CDR3 DNA sequence: TGTGCCAGCAGCCAAGTCAGCGGGGGGGCCACTTCGAGCACAGATACGCAGTATTTT.

The table lists this clonotype with a count of one. This rearrangement joins TRBV6-1 to TRBJ1-2, with a tentative D call TRBD1 (5 bases). This CDR3 is 12 amino acids long. V lost 3 bases and J 4 bases, leaving 6 bases between the germline ends. CDR1 is MNHNS, CDR2 SASEGT, per germline. CDR3 protein: CASSDRAYGYTF. The CDR3 DNA reads as TGTGCCAGCAGTGACAGGGCCTATGGCTACACCTTC.

The sample holds a few counts of this clonotype. In DNA, the CDR3 is TGTGCCAGCAGTGACCAGATGAACACTGAAGCTTTCTTT. It yields the protein CASSDQMNTEAFF. This chain connects TRBV6-1 to TRBJ1-1; no definite D call. With 3 bases removed from V and 0 bases from J, the gap between germline ends came to 5 bases. Per the germline V gene, CDR1 is MNHNS and CDR2 is SASEGT. The CDR3 spans 13 residues.

The chain couples TRBV4-3 to TRBJ2-6, with 7 bases aligning to TRBD1. Germline CDR1 reads LGHNA; CDR2 reads YSLEER. The CDR3 is made up of 18 amino acids. V was clipped by 5 bases and J by 0 bases; unmatched bases: 10. CDR3 DNA: TGCGCCAGCAGCTCTGAACAGGGGCTCTACTCTGGGGCCAACGTCCTGACTTTC. This sequence encodes CASSSEQGLYSGANVLTF.

This clonotype was found many times. The chain uses TRBV20-1 and TRBJ2-7, with D perhaps being TRBD1 or TRBD2 (5 bases each). Trimming removed 6 bases at V and 3 bases at J, with 15 bases between. Germline V gene sequence: CDR1 DFQATT, CDR2 SNEGSKA (reference sequence). This CDR3 is 13 amino acids long. The CDR3 sequence is CSAPGQFRYEQYF. For the CDR3, the DNA is TGCAGTGCCCCGGGGCAGTTCCGCTACGAGCAGTACTTC.

The gene calls are TRBV6-6 and TRBJ2-7; D unclear. The CDR3 spans 12 residues. Germline V lookup: CDR1 MNHNY, CDR2 SVGAGI (reference sequence). Trimming pared 8 bases from V and 3 bases from J, leaving 11 bases between. The chain's CDR3 is CASGRGVYEQYF. The CDR3 coding sequence is TGTGCCAGCGGTCGTGGGGTCTACGAGCAGTACTTC.

This clonotype was counted between two and nine times. The rearrangement joins TRBV24-1 to TRBJ2-2, with D unresolved. The CDR3 has 13 residues. Deletions cut 2 bases from V and 2 bases from J, with 2 bases between. Looked up from germline, CDR1 is KGHDR and CDR2 is SFDVKD. The CDR3 region has the DNA TGTGCCACCAGTGATTATAACACCGGGGAGCTGTTTTTT. This codes for CATSDYNTGELFF.

This chain connects TRBV2 to TRBJ2-1, with a possible D match to TRBD2 (6 bases). Trimming removed 6 bases at V and 1 base at J, with 7 bases between. The CDR3 extends over 13 amino acids. Germline V CDR1 and CDR2: SNHLY, FYNNEI. In DNA, the CDR3 is TGTGCCAGCAGAGGGACTTCCTACAATGAGCAGTTCTTC. Protein sequence: CASRGTSYNEQFF.

This chain links TRBV12-3 or TRBV12-4 with TRBJ2-1; TRBD2 matches 8 bases. V was clipped by 4 bases and J by 7 bases; unmatched bases: 9. The CDR3 has 15 amino acids. The CDR3 coding sequence is TGTGCCAGCAGTTCGCTAGCGGGCTCGAGGAATGAGCAGTTCTTC. This translates into CASSSLAGSRNEQFF.

The rearrangement uses TRBV4-3 and TRBJ1-5; D gene ambiguous. The CDR3 contains 15 residues. Germline V gene sequence: CDR1 LGHNA, CDR2 YSLEER. The V end was cut by 0 bases, the J end by 3 bases, with 9 bases between. In DNA, the CDR3 is TGCGCCAGCAGCCAAGATGTTGGGTTCAATCAGCCCCAGCATTTT. Protein sequence: CASSQDVGFNQPQHF.

This clonotype was counted only a few times. The V and J genes are TRBV15 and TRBJ1-2; TRBD1 might be the D (5 bases). V was shortened by 4 bases and J by 4 bases, with 13 bases between the two germline ends. Looked up from germline, CDR1 is LNHNV and CDR2 is YYDKDF (reference sequence). This CDR3 region has 14 residues. The CDR3 loop reads CATSMGPPAYGYTF. The DNA for the CDR3 is TGTGCCACCAGCATGGGGCCGCCAGCCTATGGCTACACCTTC.

The chain is built from TRBV6-5 and TRBJ2-2; TRBD2 aligns across 13 bases. Germline loops: CDR1 MNHEY, CDR2 SVGAGI. The CDR3 spans 17 residues. With 7 bases clipped from V and 1 base from J, the junction kept 6 bases outside the gene matches. For the CDR3, the DNA is TGTGCCAGCAATGTACTAGCGGGGGGGCGGAACACCGGGGAGCTGTTTTTT. Translation gives CASNVLAGGRNTGELFF.

This clonotype occurred many times. The chain joins TRBV20-1 to TRBJ2-3, with TRBD2 identical over 8 bases. With 6 bases clipped from V and 4 bases from J, the junction kept 6 bases outside the gene matches. The CDR3 contains 13 residues. Looked up from germline, CDR1 is DFQATT and CDR2 is SNEGSKA (reference sequence). CDR3 bases: TGCAGTGCCTACGGGGGGGGGGCAGATACGCAGTATTTT. It specifies CSAYGGGADTQYF.

This clonotype was detected only a few times. This chain links TRBV5-8 with TRBJ1-3, with D unclear. V was pared by 4 bases and J by 2 bases, with 10 bases between. The CDR3 sequence is 14 residues long. Germline V gives CDR1 SGHTS, CDR2 YDEGEE. In DNA form, the CDR3 reads TGTGCCAGCAGCCTCTGGTCCCCTGGAAACACCATATATTTT. This sequence encodes CASSLWSPGNTIYF.

In this sample, this clonotype turned up many times. V gene TRBV20-1 combines with J gene TRBJ2-1; 7 positions agree with TRBD2. V shed 4 bases, J shed 6 bases, and the junction held 9 bases outside the gene matches. The CDR3 runs 14 residues. Germline V lookup: CDR1 DFQATT, CDR2 SNEGSKA (reference sequence). In DNA, the CDR3 is TGCAGTGCTATCGAACCCGGGACTACCAATGAGCAGTTCTTC. Its protein is CSAIEPGTTNEQFF.

This clonotype was seen a handful of times. The chain joins TRBV4-1 to TRBJ1-2; possible D gene TRBD1, 6 bases. CDR1 is MGHRA, CDR2 YSYEKL, per germline. V shed 0 bases and J shed 6 bases, with 11 bases lying between them. This CDR3 is 14 amino acids long. The CDR3 sequence is CASSQDRAGDGYTF. CDR3 bases: TGCGCCAGCAGCCAAGATCGGGCAGGGGATGGCTACACCTTC.

The rearrangement joins TRBV20-1 to TRBJ2-7, with 7 positions matching TRBD2. The length of the CDR3 is 15 residues. J was trimmed by 2 bases and V by 1 base; bases with no gene match: 8. Per the germline V gene, CDR1 is DFQATT and CDR2 is SNEGSKA (reference sequence). CDR3 nucleotide sequence: TGCAGTGCTAGAGGTGGTGGGGGAGGGGCCTACGAGCAGTACTTC. This gives the protein CSARGGGGGAYEQYF.

This chain joins TRBV20-1 and TRBJ2-1; 8 nucleotides match TRBD2. Germline CDR1 is DFQATT and CDR2 is SNEGSKA (reference sequence). The junction had 9 bases not matched to a gene; V was cut back by 3 bases and J by 2 bases. This CDR3 region has 16 residues. The CDR3 here is CSARAGASGPYNEQFF. The CDR3, as DNA: TGCAGTGCTAGGGCGGGGGCTAGCGGGCCCTACAATGAGCAGTTCTTC.